Listed here are 18 T cell receptor beta chains from one sample, sequenced in a study of blood T cells in healthy people across ages. A second roughly 6 to 11 cycle PCR used barcoded and J-beta primers. TCRdb fed the 5' RACE reads into MiXCR, producing one record per CDR3 protein. This sample has some 370,000 distinct CDR3 sequences, with 45% to 60% found just once. The sequenced material came from blood. The receptor source for this set is a man aged 60 to 75 in good health.

About this clonotype: At one of its ends the junction is not consistent with the germline gene, which may arise from a read error. V and J are TRBV6-4 and TRBJ2-3; the D gene is possibly TRBD2 (6 bases). There are 14 residues in the CDR3. The germline CDR1 and CDR2 sequences are MRHNA and SNTAGT. CDR3 residues: CASSLRRGADTRYF. The CDR3 region has the DNA TGTGCCAGCAGTTTAAGGAGGGGAGCAGATACGCGGTATTTT.

The chain couples TRBV5-1 to TRBJ2-3, with D possibly TRBD1 on 6 matching bases. The CDR3 loop spans 14 amino acids. Per germline, CDR1 SGHRS and CDR2 YFSETQ. V dropped 1 base and J dropped 2 bases, with 8 bases sitting between them. The CDR3 loop reads CASSLHRDTDTQYF. The CDR3 nucleotides read TGCGCCAGCAGCTTGCACAGGGACACAGATACGCAGTATTTT.

The V call is TRBV6-6, the J call TRBJ2-7; D tentatively fits TRBD1 or TRBD2 (6 bases each). This CDR3 spans 15 amino acids. The germline V gene has CDR1 MNHNY and CDR2 SVGAGI (reference sequence). Trimming cost V 0 bases and J 2 bases, with 11 bases left between them. The DNA for the CDR3 is TGTGCCAGCAGTTACTCGGGGGGCTACACCTACGAGCAGTACTTC. Translating gives CASSYSGGYTYEQYF.

This clonotype was counted only a few times. The V gene is TRBV12-3 or TRBV12-4, the J gene TRBJ2-5, with D possibly matching TRBD2 (5 bases). This CDR3 is 12 amino acids long. Trimming cost V 6 bases and J 13 bases, with 18 bases left between them. The CDR3 loop reads CASSPTRAPLYF. DNA for the CDR3: TGTGCCAGCAGCCCAACTAGGGCGCCTCTGTACTTC.

This rearrangement joins TRBV2 to TRBJ2-5; TRBD1 or TRBD2 may be the D gene (5 bases each). The length of the CDR3 is 14 residues. Germline V gives CDR1 SNHLY, CDR2 FYNNEI. With 0 bases removed from V and 11 bases from J, the gap between germline ends came to 16 bases. CDR3 protein: CASSEALRGNEQYF. Written as DNA, the CDR3 is TGTGCCAGCAGTGAAGCGCTTCGGGGCAATGAGCAGTACTTC. The full variable domain, rest sourced from reference TRBV2 and TRBJ2-5, is EPEVTQTPSHQVTQMGQEVILRCVPISNHLYFYWYRQILGQKVEFLVSFYNNEISEKSEIFDDQFSVERPDGSNFTLKIRSTKLEDSAMYFCASSEALRGNEQYFGPGTRLLVL.

This clonotype was picked up one time. The chain links TRBV2 to TRBJ2-5; tentative D call: TRBD1 (6 bases). Per germline, CDR1 SNHLY and CDR2 FYNNEI. Trimming took 10 bases from V and 1 from J, leaving 13 bases between them. This CDR3 contains 13 residues. CDR3 loop: CATQGLIQETQYF. The CDR3 DNA reads as TGTGCCACCCAGGGGTTGATCCAAGAGACCCAGTACTTC.

The chain carries TRBV5-1 and TRBJ2-2; D ambiguous. With 4 bases removed from V and 0 bases from J, the gap between germline ends came to 10 bases. This CDR3 has 15 residues. Germline V gene sequence: CDR1 SGHRS, CDR2 YFSETQ. This CDR3 reads CASSNPPANTGELFF. CDR3 bases: TGCGCCAGCAGCAACCCCCCTGCGAACACCGGGGAGCTGTTTTTT.

The chain links TRBV5-1 to TRBJ2-7; 7 bases line up with TRBD2. The CDR3 length is 16 residues. J lost 0 bases, V lost 2 bases, and 8 bases had no gene match. Looked up from germline, CDR1 is SGHRS and CDR2 is YFSETQ. The CDR3 region has the DNA TGCGCCAGCAGCTTCAATTCCGGCGGGAGCTCCTACGAGCAGTACTTC. This encodes CASSFNSGGSSYEQYF.

This chain joins TRBV28 and TRBJ2-5; 10 bases are a match to TRBD1. The length of the CDR3 is 15 residues. The junction had 11 bases not matched to a gene; V was cut back by 2 bases and J by 11 bases. The V gene's germline CDR1 is MDHEN and CDR2 SYDVKM. CDR3 amino acids: CASSLRRQGAREQYF. The DNA for the CDR3 is TGTGCCAGCAGTTTAAGAAGACAGGGGGCGAGGGAGCAGTACTTC.

This clonotype turned up a few times. This chain uses TRBV5-1 with TRBJ2-3, with 8 bases that match TRBD2. Germline V lookup: CDR1 SGHRS, CDR2 YFSETQ. V was clipped by 4 bases and J by 5 bases; unmatched bases: 3. The CDR3 consists of 13 residues. CDR3 sequence (DNA): TGCGCCAGCAGCAGCGGGAGTCAAGATACGCAGTATTTT. Its translation: CASSSGSQDTQYF.

The chain has TRBV4-3 and TRBJ2-3; no definite D call. Germline V gene data show CDR1 as LGHNA and CDR2 as YSLEER. The CDR3 length is 12 residues. The V gene lost 0 bases and the J gene lost 6 bases, with 4 bases spanning the gap. The CDR3 DNA is TGCGCCAGCAGCCAAGATGGCGATACGCAGTATTTT. Amino acid sequence: CASSQDGDTQYF.

This clonotype was detected many times. The V call is TRBV4-2, the J call TRBJ1-2; D gene ambiguous. The CDR3 loop spans 14 amino acids. CDR1 and CDR2 from the germline V gene are LGHNA and YNFKEQ. Trimming removed 0 bases at V and 2 bases at J, with 7 bases between. The CDR3 protein is CASSQDLTNYGYTF. The CDR3 nucleotides read TGTGCCAGCAGCCAAGATTTGACCAACTATGGCTACACCTTC.

The chain carries TRBV28 and TRBJ1-1; D gene ambiguous. The CDR3 is made up of 12 amino acids. Trimming cost V 3 bases and J 3 bases, with 5 bases left between them. Germline-derived CDR1 and CDR2 are MDHEN and SYDVKM. The CDR3 sequence is CASSFQDTEAFF. The CDR3 DNA reads TGTGCCAGCAGTTTTCAGGACACTGAAGCTTTCTTT.

The table lists this clonotype with many counts. The genes are TRBV27 and TRBJ2-3; possibly TRBD1 for D (5 bases). Trimming shortened V by 3 bases and J by 3 bases, and 13 bases separated the two germline ends. Looked up from germline, CDR1 is MNHEY and CDR2 is SMNVEV (reference sequence). The CDR3 consists of 15 residues. In DNA, the CDR3 is TGTGCCAGCAGTTTCGGTAGCAGGACAACAGATACGCAGTATTTT. Translation gives CASSFGSRTTDTQYF.

This chain links TRBV5-1 with TRBJ2-7; 7 nucleotides match TRBD1. Germline values: CDR1 SGHRS, CDR2 YFSETQ. The CDR3 sequence is 14 residues long. Trimming cost V 4 bases and J 0 bases; bases outside gene matches: 4. The CDR3, as DNA: TGCGCCAGCAGCAGACGGGACAGCTCCTACGAGCAGTACTTC. It codes for CASSRRDSSYEQYF.

The chain combines TRBV6-6 with TRBJ2-7, with D hard to call. CDR1 and CDR2 from the germline V gene are MNHNY and SVGAGI (reference sequence). This CDR3 has 16 residues. V was pared by 0 bases and J by 3 bases, with 15 bases between. Written as DNA, the CDR3 is TGTGCCAGCAGTTACTCCCTAATATTTAACGGCTACGAGCAGTACTTC. Translated: CASSYSLIFNGYEQYF.

In this sample, this clonotype turned up a few times. The rearrangement links TRBV20-1 to TRBJ2-7; D remains ambiguous. The germline V gene has CDR1 DFQATT and CDR2 SNEGSKA (reference sequence). The CDR3 runs 12 residues. V was trimmed by 4 bases and J by 10 bases, leaving 17 bases between them. In DNA form, the CDR3 reads TGCAGTGCTAAGACCATTCGCTATGGACAGTACTTC. Translation gives CSAKTIRYGQYF.

This clonotype was found once. The genes are TRBV6-5 and TRBJ1-4, with a weak D call TRBD1 (5 bases). Deletions cut 6 bases from V and 0 bases from J, with 17 bases between. CDR1 is MNHEY and CDR2 is SVGAGI in the germline V gene. The CDR3 is made up of 17 amino acids. The CDR3 here is CASRTRGTVTTNEKLFF. The CDR3, as DNA: TGTGCCAGCAGAACTCGCGGGACGGTCACAACTAATGAAAAACTGTTTTTT.